Below are 30 T cell receptor beta chains sequenced from a single sample in a study of pediatric ulcerative colitis. TCRdb's table, derived via immunoSEQ multiplex PCR, lists solely in-frame clones and lacks some. Of tens of thousands of clones in the sample, about 78% are singletons; the top ten hold more than 3.5%. One to two pinch biopsies were taken from the rectum during colonoscopy. The sample was gut tissue. These receptors came from a girl aged 5-17 years with moderate ulcerative colitis.

The V and J genes are TRBV7-8 and TRBJ2-1, with no clear D. V lost 3 bases, J lost 10 bases, and 10 bases lay in between. CDR3 size: 12 residues. Germline CDR1 SGHVS, CDR2 FQNEAQ. The CDR3, as DNA: TGTGCCAGCAGCTTCCCGTTGAGGGAGCAGTTCTTC. Translated, it gives CASSFPLREQFF.

The chain has TRBV6-5 and TRBJ2-2; D is unresolved. The V end was cut by 4 bases, the J end by 2 bases, with 11 bases between. CDR1 is MNHEY, CDR2 SVGAGI, per germline. This CDR3 is built from 15 residues. CDR3 bases: TGTGCCAGCAGTTTACTCCAACCAAACACCGGGGAGCTGTTTTTT. Protein product: CASSLLQPNTGELFF.

The chain is built from TRBV2 and TRBJ2-7; a weak D match, TRBD2 (6 bases). Trimming removed 5 bases at V and 4 bases at J, with 21 bases between. The CDR3 spans 16 residues. Germline values: CDR1 SNHLY, CDR2 FYNNEI. The CDR3 DNA is TGTGCCAGCAGTTACGACCGGGAGTCTCTATCGTACGAGCAGTACTTC. This translates into CASSYDRESLSYEQYF.

This chain uses TRBV5-6 with TRBJ2-5; TRBD2 aligns across 13 bases. V was clipped by 2 bases and J by 5 bases; unmatched bases: 9. This CDR3 contains 17 residues. Germline assignment: CDR1 SGHDT and CDR2 YYEEEE. As DNA, the CDR3 is TGTGCCAGCAGCTTTTGGACTAGCGGGAGTCTACAGGAGACCCAGTACTTC. It yields the protein CASSFWTSGSLQETQYF.

The rearrangement links TRBV19 to TRBJ2-1; 11 positions match TRBD2. The V gene end was trimmed by 8 bases and the J gene end by 9 bases; junction bases not matched to a gene: 9. The germline CDR1 and CDR2 sequences are LNHDA and SQIVND (reference sequence). CDR3 size: 14 residues. The chain's CDR3 is CASLTSGSMGEQFF. Written as DNA, the CDR3 is TGTGCCAGTCTTACTAGCGGGAGTATGGGTGAGCAGTTCTTC.

The gene calls are TRBV5-1 and TRBJ2-7, with 8 bases matching TRBD1. V was pared by 4 bases and J by 5 bases, with 11 bases of the junction left unmatched. Germline CDR1 reads SGHRS; CDR2 reads YFSETQ. The CDR3 consists of 15 residues. The CDR3 DNA follows: TGCGCCAGCAGCCACGACCCGGGACAGGTAAACGAGCAGTACTTC. This codes for CASSHDPGQVNEQYF.

The CDR3 sequence is CSVDFRGTAIGETQYF. DNA for the CDR3: TGCAGCGTTGATTTTCGGGGGACGGCTATTGGGGAGACCCAGTACTTC. The chain recombines TRBV29-1 with TRBJ2-5; possibly TRBD2 for D (6 bases). The CDR3 runs to 16 residues. Germline CDR1 is SQVTM and CDR2 is ANQGSEA. Trimming took off 3 bases at V and 5 bases at J, with 22 bases between the two ends.

The chain uses TRBV25-1 and TRBJ2-5, with D uncertain. From germline, CDR1 is MGHDK and CDR2 SYGVNS. Trimming took 1 base from V and 4 from J, leaving 22 bases between them. The CDR3 has 18 residues. CDR3 region: CASSEWSSGPYRRETQYF. The DNA of the CDR3 is TGTGCCAGCAGTGAATGGAGTTCCGGGCCCTACCGGCGAGAGACCCAGTACTTC.

The rearrangement joins TRBV6-5 to TRBJ1-1, with D tentatively TRBD1 (5 bases). Trimming pared 2 bases from V and 12 bases from J, leaving 10 bases between. The CDR3 spans 11 residues. Germline values: CDR1 MNHEY, CDR2 SVGAGI. The CDR3 protein is CASSYAGKTFF. CDR3 DNA: TGTGCCAGCAGTTACGCAGGGAAAACTTTCTTT.

The CDR3 spells CASVQTANTEAFF. The DNA for the CDR3 is TGTGCCAGCGTGCAGACAGCGAACACTGAAGCTTTCTTT. The chain employs TRBV2 and TRBJ1-1, with D perhaps matching TRBD1 (5 bases). The CDR3 consists of 13 residues. The germline gives CDR1 SNHLY, CDR2 FYNNEI. Trimming removed 8 bases at V and 1 base at J, with 11 bases between.

V and J are TRBV5-5 and TRBJ2-7; possibly TRBD1 for D (5 bases). Trimming removed 0 bases from V and 5 bases from J, with 18 bases in between. Germline V gene data show CDR1 as SGHKS and CDR2 as YYEKEE (reference sequence). This CDR3 has 16 amino acids. The CDR3 DNA reads TGTGCCAGCAGCTTGGCAGCTTCGGCAGGGCTGGACGAGCAGTACTTC. Translated: CASSLAASAGLDEQYF. Looking up the rest from reference TRBV5-5 and TRBJ2-7 gives the full variable domain: DAGVTQSPTHLIKTRGQQVTLRCSPISGHKSVSWYQQVLGQGPQFIFQYYEKEERGRGNFPDRFSARQFPNYSSELNVNALLLGDSALYLCASSLAASAGLDEQYFGPGTRLTVT.

The DNA for the CDR3 is TGTGCCAGCACCCTGGACAGTTACAATGAGCAGTTCTTC. Protein: CASTLDSYNEQFF. This chain uses TRBV5-4 with TRBJ2-1, with D tentatively TRBD1 (6 bases). Germline loops: CDR1 SGHNT, CDR2 YYREEE (reference sequence). The CDR3 covers 13 residues. V shed 6 bases and J shed 4 bases, with 11 bases lying between them.

This chain links TRBV15 with TRBJ2-3; the D is unclear. Germline values: CDR1 LNHNV, CDR2 YYDKDF (reference sequence). The CDR3 length is 12 residues. V lost 4 bases, J lost 6 bases, and 8 bases lay in between. CDR3 protein: CATSTYPDTQYF. The CDR3 coding sequence is TGTGCCACCAGCACCTATCCGGATACGCAGTATTTT. The full variable domain, in which reference TRBV15 and TRBJ2-3 provide the parts outside the CDR3, is DAMVIQNPRYQVTQFGKPVTLSCSQTLNHNVMYWYQQKSSQAPKLLFHYYDKDFNNEADTPDNFQSRRPNTSFCFLDIRSPGLGDTAMYLCATSTYPDTQYFGPGTRLTVL.

V gene TRBV9 combines with J gene TRBJ2-2; 8 bases map to TRBD2. Germline trimming cut 3 bases from V and 1 base from J; bases unmatched to any gene: 5. Germline V gives CDR1 SGDLS, CDR2 YYNGEE. CDR3 length: 16 residues. Here the CDR3 reads CASSGPGLGNTGELFF. The CDR3 coding sequence is TGTGCCAGCAGCGGACCGGGACTAGGGAACACCGGGGAGCTGTTTTTT.

The chain has TRBV6-5 and TRBJ1-2; weak D call: TRBD1 (5 bases). Germline-derived CDR1 and CDR2 are MNHEY and SVGAGI. V lost 6 bases and J lost 7, with 18 bases in between. CDR3 length: 14 amino acids. CDR3 in DNA: TGTGCCAGCAGCCAATCCAGGGTGGCGCTTGGCTACACCTTC. Translating gives CASSQSRVALGYTF.

The chain employs TRBV11-2 and TRBJ1-1; possible D gene TRBD1, 5 bases. V was cut by 5 bases and J by 3 bases, with 16 bases left in between. The CDR3 extends over 15 amino acids. Germline V gene sequence: CDR1 SGHAT, CDR2 FQNNGV. CDR3 nucleotides: TGTGCCAGCAGCGCCCGGGGGGGTTGGTACACTGAAGCTTTCTTT. Protein sequence: CASSARGGWYTEAFF.

The genes are TRBV5-6 and TRBJ1-1, with D tentatively TRBD1 (5 bases). Per germline, CDR1 SGHDT and CDR2 YYEEEE. V was cut by 3 bases and J by 1 base, with 10 bases left in between. The length of the CDR3 is 14 residues. DNA for the CDR3: TGTGCCAGCAGCTGGGGGGTCGGGAACACTGAAGCTTTCTTT. It specifies CASSWGVGNTEAFF. Looking up the rest from reference TRBV5-6 and TRBJ1-1 gives the full variable domain: DAGVTQSPTHLIKTRGQQVTLRCSPKSGHDTVSWYQQALGQGPQFIFQYYEEEERQRGNFPDRFSGHQFPNYSSELNVNALLLGDSALYLCASSWGVGNTEAFFGQGTRLTVV.

The genes are TRBV19 and TRBJ2-3; 9 bases align to TRBD1. The germline V gene has CDR1 LNHDA and CDR2 SQIVND (reference sequence). V lost 9 bases and J lost 6; bases outside the gene matches: 13. The CDR3 is 15 residues long. CDR3: CASRPTGGIGDTQYF. DNA for the CDR3: TGTGCCAGCCGACCGACAGGGGGGATTGGGGATACGCAGTATTTT.

A few counts support this clone. The CDR3 loop reads CASSRAGVNYGYTF. CDR3 nucleotide sequence: TGTGCCAGTAGTAGGGCAGGGGTTAACTATGGCTACACCTTC. J is TRBJ1-2 and V is TRBV19; a weak D match, TRBD1 (6 bases). CDR3 length equals 14 residues. Germline V gene sequence: CDR1 LNHDA, CDR2 SQIVND (reference sequence). The V end was cut by 4 bases, the J end by 1 base, with 10 bases between.

This chain uses TRBV6-5 with TRBJ2-7; no clear D. The germline V and J ends were trimmed by 2 bases and 7 bases, with 6 bases remaining between them. Germline values: CDR1 MNHEY, CDR2 SVGAGI. The CDR3 loop spans 11 amino acids. CDR3 loop: CASSYTGEQYF. The CDR3 coding sequence is TGTGCCAGCAGTTACACCGGGGAGCAGTACTTC.

CDR3 DNA: TGTGCCAGCAGCTTGGCCTTGAAAGGGGCGGGAAACACCATATATTTT. As protein: CASSLALKGAGNTIYF. The V and J genes are TRBV5-6 and TRBJ1-3; possibly TRBD1 for D (5 bases). This CDR3 is built from 16 residues. From germline, CDR1 is SGHDT and CDR2 YYEEEE. V was clipped by 0 bases and J by 4 bases, with 14 bases between them.

V and J are TRBV19 and TRBJ1-6; 10 positions match TRBD1. Trimming cost V 1 base and J 8 bases; bases outside gene matches: 5. Germline CDR1 is LNHDA and CDR2 is SQIVND (reference sequence). The CDR3 length is 16 residues. For the CDR3, the DNA is TGTGCCAGTAGTATAGGTCATGGACAGGGGGATTCACCCCTCCACTTT. Protein: CASSIGHGQGDSPLHF.

This chain uses TRBV5-1 with TRBJ2-1, with TRBD2 as a possible D gene (5 bases). The germline CDR1 and CDR2 sequences are SGHRS and YFSETQ. The CDR3 sequence is 15 residues long. Trimming shortened V by 0 bases and J by 0 bases, and 7 bases separated the two germline ends. CDR3 region: CASSLATSSYNEQFF. CDR3 coding DNA: TGCGCCAGCAGCTTGGCCACTAGCTCCTACAATGAGCAGTTCTTC.

CDR3 loop: CASSGGSNTEAFF. CDR3 sequence (DNA): TGTGCCAGCAGTGGTGGATCGAACACTGAAGCTTTCTTT. V and J are TRBV2 and TRBJ1-1; D not certain. The CDR3 runs to 13 residues. V was cut by 4 bases and J by 1 base, with 7 bases left in between. Per the germline V gene, CDR1 is SNHLY and CDR2 is FYNNEI.

This rearrangement joins TRBV5-1 to TRBJ1-1; 9 nucleotides align to TRBD1. Germline CDR1 SGHRS, CDR2 YFSETQ. The V segment lost 3 bases and the J segment 4 bases; nucleotides outside the gene matches: 7. CDR3 size: 15 residues. The CDR3 reads CASSSYDRGFTEAFF. DNA for the CDR3: TGCGCCAGCAGCTCATATGACAGGGGGTTCACTGAAGCTTTCTTT.

By share of the sample, this clone is medium-sized. This chain uses TRBV5-1 with TRBJ2-1; D unclear. The CDR3 is 15 amino acids. Trimming removed 1 base at V and 0 bases at J, with 8 bases between. The germline V gene encodes CDR1 SGHRS and CDR2 YFSETQ. CDR3 loop: CASSLSTASYNEQFF. Written as DNA, the CDR3 is TGCGCCAGCAGCTTGAGTACTGCCTCCTACAATGAGCAGTTCTTC. Filled out from reference TRBV5-1 and TRBJ2-1, the complete variable domain reads KAGVTQTPRYLIKTRGQQVTLSCSPISGHRSVSWYQQTPGQGLQFLFEYFSETQRNKGNFPGRFSGRQFSNSRSEMNVSTLELGDSALYLCASSLSTASYNEQFFGPGTRLTVL.

This clone was seen more than once but under ten times. V usage is TRBV6-5 and J usage is TRBJ1-2, with 8 bases identical to TRBD1. This CDR3 is built from 13 residues. V shed 7 bases and J 6 bases; nucleotides not matched to a gene: 7. Germline CDR1 is MNHEY and CDR2 is SVGAGI. The DNA for the CDR3 is TGTGCCAGCACCCCCTTGACAGGGGATGGCTACACCTTC. Translated: CASTPLTGDGYTF.

The chain is built from TRBV5-1 and TRBJ2-6, with unresolved D. Trimming removed 6 bases at V and 0 bases at J, with 10 bases between. The CDR3 contains 15 residues. Germline V CDR1 and CDR2: SGHRS, YFSETQ. CDR3 region: CASTKVASGANVLTF. The DNA for the CDR3 is TGCGCCAGCACTAAGGTAGCCTCTGGGGCCAACGTCCTGACTTTC.

The V call is TRBV5-1, the J call TRBJ2-1; 9 nucleotides line up with TRBD1. Per germline, CDR1 SGHRS and CDR2 YFSETQ. CDR3 length: 15 residues. V gave up 2 bases and J gave up 0 bases; unmatched junction bases: 0. Written as DNA, the CDR3 is TGCGCCAGCAGCTTACAGGGGGCCTCCTACAATGAGCAGTTCTTC. It yields the protein CASSLQGASYNEQFF.

The genes are TRBV6-1 and TRBJ1-5, with 8 bases fitting TRBD1. J lost 4 bases, V lost 8 bases, and 7 bases had no gene match. Per germline, CDR1 MNHNS and CDR2 SASEGT. This CDR3 has 14 residues. For the CDR3, the DNA is TGTGCCAGCGCAAGACAGGGGTGGAATCAGCCCCAGCATTTT. Its protein product is CASARQGWNQPQHF.